These 9 T cell receptor beta chains share one sample of origin, sequenced in a study of blood T cell repertoires in COVID-19 (dated by TCRdb to 2019 to 2021). Receptor amplification or capture employed the immunoSEQ multiplex PCR assay. The clones in this table, taken by TCRdb from immuneACCESS, are in-frame only. Not every clone is retained; where verified, under half of the shortfall comes from an unresolved V gene, and the cause of the rest is unknown. The sample data list 90,000 to 120,000 clones, and around 82% of these were observed just once. The top ten clones comprise about 4% of the sample. Sequencing was done on a sample of peripheral blood. Receptors were obtained from a human donor in a cohort sampled during active COVID-19.

The chain recombines TRBV6-5 with TRBJ2-7; no clear D. CDR1 is MNHEY, CDR2 SVGAGI, per germline. The CDR3 is 13 amino acids. The germline V and J ends were trimmed by 5 bases and 0 bases, with 8 bases remaining between them. CDR3 sequence (DNA): TGTGCCAGCAGTCCCGGGTCCTCCTACGAGCAGTACTTC. It encodes CASSPGSSYEQYF.

This clone appeared a single time. This chain links TRBV5-1 with TRBJ1-3, with D perhaps TRBD1 (6 bases). The V end lost 3 bases, the J end lost 1 base, and 8 bases lay between the germline ends. The CDR3 is 14 amino acids. Germline V lookup: CDR1 SGHRS, CDR2 YFSETQ. CDR3 sequence reads: CASSSGQSGNTIYF. CDR3 sequence (DNA): TGCGCCAGCAGCTCCGGACAGTCTGGAAACACCATATATTTT.

The chain has TRBV9 and TRBJ2-3; D may be TRBD1 (6 bases). The germline gives CDR1 SGDLS, CDR2 YYNGEE. Trimming stripped 4 bases from V and 2 bases from J, with 14 bases between. The CDR3 spans 15 residues. CDR3 loop: CASSSGTKVTDTQYF. CDR3 bases: TGTGCCAGCAGCAGTGGGACAAAAGTCACAGATACGCAGTATTTT.

The chain couples TRBV18 to TRBJ1-4, with 8 positions matching TRBD1. Looked up from germline, CDR1 is KGHSH and CDR2 is LQKENI. V dropped 3 bases and J dropped 2; count of bases not matched to a gene: 2. The CDR3 runs 15 residues. DNA for the CDR3: TGTGCCAGCTCACCGGACAGGGTTACTAATGAAAAACTGTTTTTT. It specifies CASSPDRVTNEKLFF.

This chain links TRBV5-5 with TRBJ2-3; 10 nucleotides agree with TRBD2. V trimming: 8 bases; J trimming: 5 bases; junction bases outside the gene matches: 8. This CDR3 comprises 14 residues. Germline V gene lookup returns CDR1 SGHKS and CDR2 YYEKEE (reference sequence). CDR3 loop: CASTGLALGDTQYF. The CDR3 coding sequence is TGTGCCAGTACGGGACTAGCGTTAGGAGATACGCAGTATTTT.

The chain carries TRBV3-1 (or the pseudogene TRBV3-2) and TRBJ2-1, with D uncertain. Trimming removed 1 base at V and 8 bases at J, with 3 bases between. CDR3 length equals 11 residues. The germline V gene encodes CDR1 LGHDT and CDR2 YNNKEL (reference sequence). Written as DNA, the CDR3 is TGTGCCAGCAGCCAAGCCGATGAGCAGTTCTTC. Encoded protein: CASSQADEQFF.

The gene calls are TRBV6-4 and TRBJ1-2; 7 nucleotides agree with TRBD1. This CDR3 region has 13 residues. Per the germline V gene, CDR1 is MRHNA and CDR2 is SNTAGT. The V gene end was trimmed by 6 bases and the J gene end by 2 bases; junction bases not matched to a gene: 3. Written as DNA, the CDR3 is TGTGCCAGCAGGGAGGGGGCCAACTATGGCTACACCTTC. Amino acids: CASREGANYGYTF.

V gene TRBV5-4 combines with J gene TRBJ1-2; D might be TRBD1 (5 bases). Germline V lookup: CDR1 SGHNT, CDR2 YYREEE (reference sequence). The CDR3 contains 13 residues. Trimming left V 0 bases short and J 5 bases short, with 8 bases between. The CDR3 DNA is TGTGCCAGCAGCTTGGGTCGGGGGTATGGCTACACCTTC. This encodes CASSLGRGYGYTF.

The chain carries TRBV3-1 (or the pseudogene TRBV3-2) and TRBJ1-1, with D uncertain. Trimming took off 3 bases at V and 4 bases at J, with 12 bases between the two ends. The CDR3 consists of 14 residues. Germline CDR1 reads LGHDT; CDR2 reads YNNKEL (reference sequence). The CDR3 region has the DNA TGTGCCAGCAGCCACCTACTAAGTAGCACTGAAGCTTTCTTT. It encodes CASSHLLSSTEAFF.